Listed below are T cell receptor beta chains from one sample, sequenced in a study of Ad26.COV2.S vaccination and SARS-CoV-2 variants. Data came from immunoSEQ multiplex PCR; TCRdb stores just in-frame clones and leaves some out. The sample lists approximately 300,000 clones, 85% occurring once. This sample comprised peripheral blood, obtained in a trial of Ad26.COV2.S vaccine versus placebo. The receptors derive from a person aged 18 to 59 who received the Ad26.COV2.S COVID-19 vaccine or a placebo. Both conserved end residues are part of each CDR3. The order of the fields is J gene, D gene, V gene, clone size, CDR3 DNA, CDR3 protein. A D gene is named only where the DNA matches it firmly. The listing skips clone size in some rows; elsewhere it reads once, few, many or a size class.

TRBJ2-7	-	TRBV10-3	-	TGTGCCATCAGTGAGTCTGCGATCCGGGACTTAACCTACGAGCAGTACTTC	CAISESAIRDLTYEQYF
TRBJ2-7	TRBD1	TRBV18	-	TGTGCCAGCTCCCTGGGACAGAACTACGAGCAGTACTTC	CASSLGQNYEQYF
TRBJ1-4	TRBD1	TRBV19	-	TGTGCCAGTAGTATAGGAGGACAGGGTGGAGGAAAACTGTTTTTT	CASSIGGQGGGKLFF
TRBJ1-3	-	TRBV7-2	-	TGTGCCAGCAGTCCAAGACAGCCTCACTCTGGAAACACCATATATTTT	CASSPRQPHSGNTIYF
TRBJ2-1	-	TRBV4-2	-	TGTGCCAGCAGCCAAGACAGTGGGTCCTACAATGAGCAGTTCTTC	CASSQDSGSYNEQFF
TRBJ1-1	TRBD1	TRBV2	-	TGTGCCAGCAGGAATACAGGGGTCTCGGGAGCTTTCTTT	CASRNTGVSGAFF
TRBJ1-1	-	TRBV5-8	-	TGTGCCAGCAGCACCCTATGGGACACTGAAGCTTTCTTT	CASSTLWDTEAFF
TRBJ1-2	-	TRBV6-5	once	TGTGCCAGCTGGGGGCCCCGGGACCCTGGCTACACCTTC	CASWGPRDPGYTF
TRBJ1-3	-	TRBV3-1/TRBV3-2	once	TGTGCCAGCAGCCAGTCCAGGGGTGGAAACACCATATATTTT	CASSQSRGGNTIYF
TRBJ2-3	-	TRBV4-1	-	TGCGCCAGCAGCCACAGACGGTCCCAAGGGGCAGATACGCAGTATTTT	CASSHRRSQGADTQYF
TRBJ2-7	-	TRBV9	-	TGTGCCAGCAGCGCGACGGAGAGCTCCTACGAGCAGTACTTC	CASSATESSYEQYF
TRBJ2-7	-	TRBV5-6	-	TGTGCCAGCAGCGAAGAGTCCTACGAGCAGTACTTC	CASSEESYEQYF
TRBJ1-2	-	TRBV6-5	-	TGTGCCAGCAGTTACTCTATAGGGGGGGGCTACACCTTC	CASSYSIGGGYTF
TRBJ2-5	-	TRBV9	-	TGTGCCAGCAGCGTAGGTCCCTTAACCGAGGGGACCCAGTACTTC	CASSVGPLTEGTQYF
TRBJ1-1	-	TRBV28	-	TGTGCCAGCAGTTTAGAGGCGGAAGAAGCTTTCTTT	CASSLEAEEAFF
TRBJ1-6	TRBD1	TRBV11-3	-	TGTGCCAGCAGCTTAGATCGCGGGACAGTTAATTCACCCCTCCACTTT	CASSLDRGTVNSPLHF
TRBJ2-1	-	TRBV7-2	-	TGTGCCAGCAGCCCCCGGGAAGTAGGGCTAGGGAATGAGCAGTTCTTC	CASSPREVGLGNEQFF
TRBJ1-1	-	TRBV18	-	TGTGCCAGCTCCCAGGGAGGGGAAGCTTTCTTT	CASSQGGEAFF
TRBJ1-4	TRBD1	TRBV5-1	-	TGCGCCAGCAGCTTGGTAGGGGGCGGCTTTTTTAGTAATGAAAAACTGTTTTTT	CASSLVGGGFFSNEKLFF
TRBJ1-2	-	TRBV27	few	TGTGCCAGCAGTTTAGAGGCCGGGGGCGCTTCTGGCTACACCTTC	CASSLEAGGASGYTF
TRBJ2-7	-	TRBV5-1	-	TGCGCCAGCAGCTGGGGAGAGGCCTACGAGCAGTACTTC	CASSWGEAYEQYF
TRBJ2-5	-	TRBV6-1	-	TGTGCCAGCAGTGAACTAGAGACCCAGTACTTC	CASSELETQYF